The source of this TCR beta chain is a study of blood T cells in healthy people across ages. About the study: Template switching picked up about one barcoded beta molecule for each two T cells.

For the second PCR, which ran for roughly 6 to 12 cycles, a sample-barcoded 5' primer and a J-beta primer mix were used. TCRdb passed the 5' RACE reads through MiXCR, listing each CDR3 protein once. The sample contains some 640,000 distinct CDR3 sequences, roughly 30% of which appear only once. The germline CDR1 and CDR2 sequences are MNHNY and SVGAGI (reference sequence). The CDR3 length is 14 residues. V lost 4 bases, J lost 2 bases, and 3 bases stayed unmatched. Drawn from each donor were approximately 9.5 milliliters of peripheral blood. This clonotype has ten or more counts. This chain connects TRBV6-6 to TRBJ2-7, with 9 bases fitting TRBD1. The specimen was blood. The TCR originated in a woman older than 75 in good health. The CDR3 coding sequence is TGTGCCAGCAGTTCGGGACAGGGACCCTACGAGCAGTACTTC. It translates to CASSSGQGPYEQYF.